These 2 T cell receptor beta chains originate from one sample sequenced in a study of shared clonotypes between healthy human individuals. Sequencing was performed with immunoSEQ multiplex PCR; in TCRdb, only in-frame clones are kept and a portion is missing. The sample includes hundreds of thousands of clones, around 96% seen only once; the top ten take about 0.12%. The naive CD8 population came from CD45RO-negative cells selected for CCR7, without terminally differentiated effector memory CD45RA+ cells. The material sequenced was naive CD8+ T cells sorted from blood. These TCRs come from a woman in her 30s in good health.

About this clone: One junction end does not reproduce the germline sequence, and a read error may be involved. The CDR3 loop is CASSQVGDYEQYF. The CDR3 coding sequence is TGCGCCAGCAGCCAAGTCGGAGACTACGAGCAGTACTTC. This chain uses TRBV13 with TRBJ2-7, with D unclear. The CDR3 is 13 residues long. Germline V lookup: CDR1 PRHDT, CDR2 FYEKMQ (reference sequence).

The V call is TRBV10-2, the J call TRBJ2-1; the D gene could be TRBD1 or TRBD2 (5 bases each). V lost 6 bases, J lost 6 bases, and 21 bases lay in between. Germline CDR1 reads WSHSY; CDR2 reads SAAADI. The CDR3 sequence is 16 residues long. The DNA for the CDR3 is TGCGCCAGCAGCCCTCCGGGACCAATTCCCTTCAATGAGCAGTTCTTC. This sequence encodes CASSPPGPIPFNEQFF.